Following are 24 T cell receptor beta chains from one sample sequenced in a study of OX40 agonist ivuxolimab in advanced cancers. The assay was immunoSEQ multiplex PCR, and TCRdb's table has in-frame clones only and misses some. The top ten hold 8.4% of the sample, which has 70,000 to 90,000 clones, less than 95% seen once. This sample comprised CD4+ or CD8+ T cells sorted from blood, obtained in a trial of the OX40 agonist ivuxolimab. Receptors originate from an adult with an advanced solid tumor such as melanoma, head and neck, liver or kidney cancer.

This clone was found once. This rearrangement joins TRBV28 to TRBJ2-5; D unclear. The CDR3 totals 16 residues. Trimming took off 7 bases at V and 5 bases at J, with 23 bases between the two ends. The germline CDR1 and CDR2 sequences are MDHEN and SYDVKM. The CDR3 bases are TGTGCCAGCAAATTGGGATTCCGTGGTAGATTGGAGACCCAGTACTTC. Encoded protein: CASKLGFRGRLETQYF.

This clone was counted only a few times. The gene calls are TRBV7-9 and TRBJ2-1; TRBD2 matches at 7 bases. V shed 5 bases, J shed 2 bases, and the junction held 12 bases outside the gene matches. CDR3 length: 17 amino acids. CDR1 and CDR2 from the germline V gene are SEHNR and FQNEAQ (reference sequence). The CDR3 DNA sequence: TGTGCCAGCAGCCGGGCGGGAGTGGGAGTCACCTACAATGAGCAGTTCTTC. This encodes CASSRAGVGVTYNEQFF.

The count of this clone is one. The chain uses TRBV11-2 and TRBJ2-7; D is unresolved. Germline CDR1 is SGHAT and CDR2 is FQNNGV. The CDR3 extends over 12 amino acids. V shed 3 bases and J shed 0 bases, with 3 bases lying between them. The DNA of the CDR3 is TGTGCCAGCAGCTTGCCCTCCTACGAGCAGTACTTC. Amino acid sequence: CASSLPSYEQYF.

The V gene is TRBV19, the J gene TRBJ1-5; D remains ambiguous. With 4 bases removed from V and 0 bases from J, the gap between germline ends came to 13 bases. The CDR3 is 16 residues long. Germline-derived CDR1 and CDR2 are LNHDA and SQIVND (reference sequence). The CDR3 loop is CASSTPFKNSNQPQHF. The CDR3 region has the DNA TGTGCCAGTAGTACCCCATTTAAGAATAGCAATCAGCCCCAGCATTTT.

The gene calls are TRBV4-2 and TRBJ1-5; 10 nucleotides agree with TRBD1. CDR1 is LGHNA, CDR2 YNFKEQ, per germline. V dropped 5 bases and J dropped 6; count of bases not matched to a gene: 4. The CDR3 is made up of 14 amino acids. CDR3 sequence (DNA): TGTGCCAGCAGCGACAGGGGGCAAGGTCAGCCCCAGCATTTT. Protein sequence: CASSDRGQGQPQHF.

The chain recombines TRBV6-6 with TRBJ2-1; D gene unclear. CDR1 and CDR2 (germline): MNHNY, SVGAGI (reference sequence). V lost 6 bases to trimming and J lost 8 bases, with 20 bases between them. The CDR3 loop spans 15 amino acids. Written as DNA, the CDR3 is TGTGCCAGCAGCCCGGAGAGGTTTTGGTTCTATGAGCAGTTCTTC. This sequence encodes CASSPERFWFYEQFF.

The chain carries TRBV4-3 and TRBJ2-5; no clear D gene. The germline CDR1 and CDR2 sequences are LGHNA and YSLEER. V gave up 4 bases and J gave up 1 base, with 10 bases separating them. This CDR3 has 14 residues. The chain's CDR3 is CASSPFLGQETQYF. The CDR3 DNA is TGCGCCAGCAGCCCCTTTCTGGGCCAAGAGACCCAGTACTTC.

V usage is TRBV2 and J usage is TRBJ2-1; no reliable D call. The germline V and J ends were trimmed by 2 bases and 8 bases, with 7 bases remaining between them. The germline V gene encodes CDR1 SNHLY and CDR2 FYNNEI. The CDR3 totals 12 residues. CDR3 in DNA: TGTGCCAGCAGTGAACCCCCAGATGAGCAGTTCTTC. Translation gives CASSEPPDEQFF.

The chain combines TRBV25-1 with TRBJ2-1; TRBD1 matches at 8 bases. Per germline, CDR1 MGHDK and CDR2 SYGVNS. V shed 7 bases, J shed 7 bases, and the junction held 12 bases outside the gene matches. The CDR3 has 15 amino acids. For the CDR3, the DNA is TGTGCCAGCACCCCTTCGGGACAGGTGTATAATGAGCAGTTCTTC. The encoded protein is CASTPSGQVYNEQFF.

The rearrangement uses TRBV5-4 and TRBJ2-1; no clear D gene. The CDR3 is made up of 13 amino acids. Germline V gene sequence: CDR1 SGHNT, CDR2 YYREEE (reference sequence). Trimming cost V 2 bases and J 10 bases, with 13 bases left between them. CDR3 sequence reads: CASSLGGIEEQFF. As DNA, the CDR3 is TGTGCCAGCAGCTTAGGTGGGATAGAAGAGCAGTTCTTC.

The rearrangement uses TRBV7-2 and TRBJ1-5; D unclear. The CDR3 consists of 13 residues. Germline values: CDR1 SGHTA, CDR2 FQGNSA. V lost 1 base to trimming and J lost 9 bases, with 10 bases between them. The CDR3 DNA follows: TGTGCCAGCAGCTTAGTGATAACGGCGCCCCAGCATTTT. Translating gives CASSLVITAPQHF.

This clone was detected only once. V and J are TRBV28 and TRBJ1-5; D unclear. The germline V gene encodes CDR1 MDHEN and CDR2 SYDVKM. The CDR3 sequence is 15 residues long. With 2 bases removed from V and 6 bases from J, the gap between germline ends came to 14 bases. Written as DNA, the CDR3 is TGTGCCAGCAGTTTAGGCGTGGTACTGATTCAGCCCCAGCATTTT. It translates to CASSLGVVLIQPQHF. Full variable domain (remainder filled in from reference TRBV28 and TRBJ1-5): DVKVTQSSRYLVKRTGEKVFLECVQDMDHENMFWYRQDPGLGLRLIYFSYDVKMKEKGDIPEGYSVSREKKERFSLILESASTNQTSMYLCASSLGVVLIQPQHFGDGTRLSIL.

The chain combines TRBV7-9 with TRBJ2-2; the D is unclear. V was shortened by 1 base and J by 3 bases, with 6 bases between the two germline ends. The CDR3 length is 14 residues. The V gene's germline CDR1 is SEHNR and CDR2 FQNEAQ (reference sequence). CDR3 in amino acids: CASSLGDYTGELFF. In DNA, the CDR3 is TGTGCCAGCAGCTTAGGGGATTACACCGGGGAGCTGTTTTTT.

J is TRBJ2-1 and V is TRBV27, with D perhaps TRBD1 (5 bases). V was clipped by 2 bases and J by 3 bases, with 8 bases between them. CDR1 and CDR2 (germline): MNHEY, SMNVEV (reference sequence). The CDR3 extends over 14 amino acids. The CDR3 loop is CASSLGAFYNEQFF. DNA for the CDR3: TGTGCCAGCAGTTTAGGGGCTTTCTACAATGAGCAGTTCTTC.

This chain joins TRBV19 and TRBJ1-5; TRBD1 matches at 7 bases. The germline V gene has CDR1 LNHDA and CDR2 SQIVND (reference sequence). This CDR3 comprises 15 residues. V trimming: 1 base; J trimming: 2 bases; junction bases outside the gene matches: 2. The CDR3 nucleotides read TGTGCCAGTAGTATAGGACAGGGTGGCAATCAGCCCCAGCATTTT. Translated, it gives CASSIGQGGNQPQHF. Using reference TRBV19 and TRBJ1-5 for the parts outside the CDR3, the full variable domain is DGGITQSPKYLFRKEGQNVTLSCEQNLNHDAMYWYRQDPGQGLRLIYYSQIVNDFQKGDIAEGYSVSREKKESFPLTVTSAQKNPTAFYLCASSIGQGGNQPQHFGDGTRLSIL.

The chain uses TRBV10-3 and TRBJ1-5; D call uncertain. With 2 bases removed from V and 5 bases from J, the gap between germline ends came to 10 bases. The CDR3 runs 14 residues. In germline, CDR1 is ENHRY, CDR2 SYGVKD. CDR3 loop: CAISEVQVDQPQHF. In nucleotides, the CDR3 is TGTGCCATCAGTGAGGTGCAGGTAGATCAGCCCCAGCATTTT.

The V and J genes are TRBV5-5 and TRBJ1-1, with D maybe TRBD1 (5 bases). The ends were cut back, 0 bases at V and 0 bases at J, with 12 bases in the middle. This CDR3 spans 16 amino acids. In germline, CDR1 is SGHKS, CDR2 YYEKEE (reference sequence). The CDR3 coding sequence is TGTGCCAGCAGCTTGGACCCAGTGACAGTGAACACTGAAGCTTTCTTT. Protein product: CASSLDPVTVNTEAFF.

V usage is TRBV5-1 and J usage is TRBJ2-7, with TRBD2 identical over 14 bases. The germline CDR1 and CDR2 sequences are SGHRS and YFSETQ. V lost 4 bases, J lost 3 bases, and 12 bases stayed unmatched. The CDR3 covers 18 residues. This chain's CDR3 is CASSVGLAGGRTSYEQYF. The DNA for the CDR3 is TGCGCCAGCAGCGTTGGACTAGCGGGGGGACGAACTAGCTACGAGCAGTACTTC.

The genes are TRBV29-1 and TRBJ1-1, with a tentative D call TRBD1 (6 bases). CDR3 length equals 11 residues. The V gene's germline CDR1 is SQVTM and CDR2 ANQGSEA. The CDR3 sequence: CSAGQNTEAFF. The CDR3 nucleotides are TGCAGTGCGGGACAGAACACTGAAGCTTTCTTT.

The chain is built from TRBV5-6 and TRBJ2-3; no reliable D call. The germline V gene encodes CDR1 SGHDT and CDR2 YYEEEE. Trimming cost V 0 bases and J 8 bases, with 7 bases left between them. The CDR3 has 12 residues. The CDR3 here is CASSLGSGTQYF. CDR3 DNA sequence: TGTGCCAGCAGCTTGGGGTCGGGTACGCAGTATTTT.

This clone was picked up one time. This chain joins TRBV4-3 and TRBJ1-5; D is possibly TRBD1 (6 bases). Per the germline V gene, CDR1 is LGHNA and CDR2 is YSLEER. Trimming took 2 bases from V and 5 from J, leaving 13 bases between them. The CDR3 has 15 residues. CDR3 amino acids: CASSQITGRDQPQHF. DNA of the CDR3: TGCGCCAGCAGCCAAATTACAGGGCGCGATCAGCCCCAGCATTTT.

The chain has TRBV28 and TRBJ2-5, with D possibly TRBD2 on 6 matching bases. The CDR3 is 14 amino acids. V dropped 2 bases and J dropped 5 bases, with 12 bases sitting between them. CDR1 and CDR2 (germline): MDHEN, SYDVKM. CDR3: CASSLRVGGETQYF. The CDR3 coding sequence is TGTGCCAGCAGTTTAAGGGTCGGGGGTGAGACCCAGTACTTC.

This clone has more than one count but fewer than ten. V is TRBV11-2 and J is TRBJ2-7; TRBD1 might be the D (7 bases). This CDR3 region has 16 residues. V gave up 0 bases and J gave up 1 base, with 13 bases separating them. From germline, CDR1 is SGHAT and CDR2 FQNNGV. In nucleotides, the CDR3 is TGTGCCAGCAGCTTAGATGCGGGACAGTTATCCTACGAGCAGTACGTC. Protein sequence: CASSLDAGQLSYEQYV.

The chain carries TRBV6-6 and TRBJ1-1; 7 nucleotides align to TRBD1. The CDR3 totals 15 residues. The V gene end was trimmed by 5 bases and the J gene end by 1 base; junction bases not matched to a gene: 7. The germline V gene has CDR1 MNHNY and CDR2 SVGAGI (reference sequence). CDR3 protein: CASSTGVAGNTEAFF. The CDR3 DNA is TGTGCCAGCAGTACAGGGGTGGCGGGGAACACTGAAGCTTTCTTT.